The 26 T cell receptor beta chains listed next were all sequenced from one sample in a study of long-term antiretroviral therapy in people with HIV. At survey level, the immunoSEQ assay was run in its v3.0 version. Method: immunoSEQ multiplex PCR; TCRdb's copy keeps in-frame clones and lacks some. The sample lists 20,000 to 25,000 clones; around 80% were seen once. Here the sequenced sample was unsorted PBMCs, taken 3 years after starting antiretroviral therapy. Receptors were obtained from a man younger than 30 with HIV.

Here the CDR3 DNA reads TGTGCCAGCAGCCTAGGGACAGGGGAGTTTGGATATACGCAGTATTTT. Translation gives CASSLGTGEFGYTQYF. This chain joins TRBV11-1 and TRBJ2-3; 10 bases are a match to TRBD1. V trimming: 5 bases; J trimming: 7 bases; junction bases outside the gene matches: 12. Germline V gives CDR1 SGHAT, CDR2 FQDESV (reference sequence). This CDR3 is built from 16 residues.

V gene TRBV4-1 combines with J gene TRBJ2-3, with 10 bases fitting TRBD2. Trimming removed 5 bases from V and 6 bases from J; junction bases left unmatched: 11. The CDR3 runs 16 residues. CDR1 and CDR2 (germline): MGHRA, YSYEKL. The CDR3 nucleotides are TGCGCCAGCAGCACCCGCACTAGCGGGGTAGGGGATACGCAGTATTTT. Its translation is CASSTRTSGVGDTQYF.

CDR3 sequence (DNA): TGCGCCAGCAGCGTGCTCCGGGACTCTAGTACAGATACGCAGTATTTT. This codes for CASSVLRDSSTDTQYF. The chain employs TRBV10-1 and TRBJ2-3, with D perhaps TRBD2 (6 bases). The germline V gene has CDR1 WNHNN and CDR2 SYGVQD (reference sequence). The CDR3 contains 16 residues. Trimming stripped 6 bases from V and 3 bases from J, with 19 bases between.

The chain is built from TRBV7-3 and TRBJ2-5, with TRBD1 matching over 7 bases. The germline V gene has CDR1 SGHTA and CDR2 FQGTGA. V trimming: 5 bases; J trimming: 2 bases; junction bases outside the gene matches: 5. There are 14 residues in the CDR3. The CDR3 region has the DNA TGTGCCAGCAGCCCGACAGGGCTACAAGAGACCCAGTACTTC. Translated: CASSPTGLQETQYF.

V usage is TRBV6-5 and J usage is TRBJ2-7; D possibly corresponds to TRBD1 (6 bases). V was clipped by 5 bases and J by 3 bases, with 8 bases between them. The germline gives CDR1 MNHEY, CDR2 SVGAGI. This CDR3 has 12 residues. The CDR3 region is CASSQGSYEQYF. For the CDR3, the DNA is TGTGCCAGCAGTCAGGGGAGCTACGAGCAGTACTTC.

V and J are TRBV5-8 and TRBJ1-2; D ambiguous. The V and J ends lost 3 bases and 1 base respectively, with 13 bases between them. The CDR3 extends over 15 amino acids. The germline V gene encodes CDR1 SGHTS and CDR2 YDEGEE. CDR3 region: CASSSRADYNYGYTF. As DNA, the CDR3 is TGTGCCAGCAGCTCGAGGGCAGACTATAACTATGGCTACACCTTC.

Here the CDR3 reads CSSGTNQETQYF. The DNA of the CDR3 is TGCAGCTCGGGGACAAACCAAGAGACCCAGTACTTC. The rearrangement joins TRBV29-1 to TRBJ2-5; weak D call: TRBD1 (6 bases). CDR1 is SQVTM, CDR2 ANQGSEA, per germline. The CDR3 is 12 residues long. V lost 8 bases to trimming and J lost 0 bases, with 10 bases between them.

This chain connects TRBV27 to TRBJ2-3, with 9 nucleotides matching TRBD2. The CDR3 is 15 amino acids. The ends lost 2 bases at V and 2 bases at J; junction bases unmatched: 2. Germline V gene data show CDR1 as MNHEY and CDR2 as SMNVEV (reference sequence). The CDR3 DNA reads as TGTGCCAGCAGTTTAGCGGGGGGGATCACAGATACGCAGTATTTT. This encodes CASSLAGGITDTQYF.

This clone was seen a handful of times. The chain employs TRBV7-9 and TRBJ2-7, with D possibly being TRBD1 (5 bases). This CDR3 is built from 13 residues. Looked up from germline, CDR1 is SEHNR and CDR2 is FQNEAQ (reference sequence). V lost 3 bases and J 4 bases, leaving 10 bases between the germline ends. The CDR3 reads CASSFGHRYEQYV. DNA of the CDR3: TGTGCCAGCAGCTTTGGACATCGATACGAGCAGTACGTC.

The chain combines TRBV11-1 with TRBJ2-1; weak D call: TRBD1 (6 bases). From germline, CDR1 is SGHAT and CDR2 FQDESV (reference sequence). This CDR3 region has 18 residues. V gave up 4 bases and J gave up 5 bases, with 24 bases separating them. The CDR3 here is CASSSTGSGTLKNNEQFF. In nucleotides, the CDR3 is TGTGCCAGCAGCTCAACAGGGTCGGGTACCCTAAAAAACAATGAGCAGTTCTTC.

This CDR3 is CASSFADTQYF. As DNA, the CDR3 is TGTGCCAGCAGTTTTGCAGATACGCAGTATTTT. The chain is built from TRBV6-1 and TRBJ2-3; D not certain. V lost 5 bases, J lost 4 bases, and 4 bases lay in between. Per germline, CDR1 MNHNS and CDR2 SASEGT. This CDR3 has 11 residues.

This clone was seen just once. V gene TRBV6-5 combines with J gene TRBJ2-7; 7 bases are a match to TRBD2. Trimming cost V 2 bases and J 2 bases; bases outside gene matches: 9. CDR3 size: 16 residues. Germline V CDR1 and CDR2: MNHEY, SVGAGI. The CDR3 protein is CASSYKLAGLPYEQYF. As DNA, the CDR3 is TGTGCCAGCAGTTACAAGTTGGCGGGACTACCCTACGAGCAGTACTTC.

This chain connects TRBV5-6 to TRBJ2-1; a weak D match, TRBD2 (6 bases). The CDR3 runs to 17 residues. V shed 1 base and J shed 6 bases, with 20 bases lying between them. Germline V lookup: CDR1 SGHDT, CDR2 YYEEEE. CDR3 sequence: CASSLLRGTHTGNEQFF. CDR3 nucleotide sequence: TGTGCCAGCAGCTTGTTGCGGGGTACTCACACAGGCAATGAGCAGTTCTTC.

The V and J genes are TRBV7-9 and TRBJ2-1; D not resolved. CDR1 and CDR2 (germline): SEHNR, FQNEAQ (reference sequence). The CDR3 sequence is 15 residues long. V was shortened by 5 bases and J by 5 bases, with 16 bases between the two germline ends. Written as DNA, the CDR3 is TGTGCCAGCAGCCACGAAGGGTCCTTGCACAATGAGCAGTTCTTC. Translation: CASSHEGSLHNEQFF. The whole variable domain, remainder taken from reference TRBV7-9 and TRBJ2-1, is DTGVSQNPRHKITKRGQNVTFRCDPISEHNRLYWYRQTLGQGPEFLTYFQNEAQLEKSRLLSDRFSAERPKGSFSTLEIQRTEQGDSAMYLCASSHEGSLHNEQFFGPGTRLTVL.

V and J are TRBV9 and TRBJ1-2, with D perhaps matching TRBD1 (5 bases). Trimming took off 4 bases at V and 0 bases at J, with 13 bases between the two ends. The CDR3 extends over 15 amino acids. The V gene's germline CDR1 is SGDLS and CDR2 YYNGEE. The CDR3 reads CASSPTVETNYGYTF. CDR3 nucleotide sequence: TGTGCCAGCAGCCCGACAGTGGAGACTAACTATGGCTACACCTTC.

The rearrangement uses TRBV9 and TRBJ2-5; 7 bases map to TRBD1. The trim removed 0 bases at V and 0 bases at J, leaving 2 bases unmatched. This CDR3 is built from 15 residues. Germline lookup yields CDR1 SGDLS and CDR2 YYNGEE. CDR3 sequence reads: CASSVEGADQETQYF. Written as DNA, the CDR3 is TGTGCCAGCAGCGTAGAGGGGGCAGACCAAGAGACCCAGTACTTC.

The chain carries TRBV13 and TRBJ1-1; 7 nucleotides agree with TRBD1. The CDR3 contains 14 residues. V shed 3 bases, J shed 4 bases, and the junction held 5 bases outside the gene matches. Germline V gene lookup returns CDR1 PRHDT and CDR2 FYEKMQ (reference sequence). The CDR3, as DNA: TGTGCCAGCAGCTTTGAGGGGGCCGCCACTGAAGCTTTCTTT. Translation gives CASSFEGAATEAFF.

The V call is TRBV11-2, the J call TRBJ1-5, with a tentative D call TRBD1 (5 bases). The germline V and J ends were trimmed by 1 base and 4 bases, with 14 bases remaining between them. CDR1 is SGHAT, CDR2 FQNNGV, per germline. This CDR3 contains 16 residues. The CDR3 sequence is CASSLGPGRSNQPQHF. The CDR3 DNA follows: TGTGCCAGCAGCTTAGGGCCAGGGAGGTCAAATCAGCCCCAGCATTTT. The full variable domain, with the rest looked up from reference TRBV11-2 and TRBJ1-5, is EAGVAQSPRYKIIEKRQSVAFWCNPISGHATLYWYQQILGQGPKLLIQFQNNGVVDDSQLPKDRFSAERLKGVDSTLKIQPAKLEDSAVYLCASSLGPGRSNQPQHFGDGTRLSIL.

The chain carries TRBV12-5 and TRBJ2-1; TRBD2 aligns across 8 bases. V lost 6 bases and J lost 9; bases outside the gene matches: 19. Germline CDR1 and CDR2: LGHNT and FRNRAP. CDR3 length: 17 residues. The CDR3 region is CASGQTGGAHHQGEQFF. CDR3 bases: TGTGCTAGTGGCCAAACCGGGGGGGCTCATCATCAGGGTGAGCAGTTCTTC. The complete variable domain, with remaining parts taken from reference TRBV12-5 and TRBJ2-1, reads DARVTQTPRHKVTEMGQEVTMRCQPILGHNTVFWYRQTMMQGLELLAYFRNRAPLDDSGMPKDRFSAEMPDATLATLKIQPSEPRDSAVYFCASGQTGGAHHQGEQFFGPGTRLTVL.

The genes are TRBV6-6 and TRBJ1-5, with a possible D match to TRBD1 (5 bases). Germline V lookup: CDR1 MNHNY, CDR2 SVGAGI (reference sequence). This CDR3 is built from 13 residues. The V gene lost 6 bases and the J gene lost 1 base, with 7 bases spanning the gap. As DNA, the CDR3 is TGTGCCAGCAGGAGACAGAGCAATCAGCCCCAGCATTTT. This sequence encodes CASRRQSNQPQHF.

The chain employs TRBV4-1 and TRBJ1-1; tentative D call: TRBD1 (5 bases). The CDR3 extends over 16 amino acids. V lost 3 bases, J lost 0 bases, and 14 bases lay in between. Germline V gives CDR1 MGHRA, CDR2 YSYEKL. The CDR3: CASSHSTGTLNTEAFF. CDR3 nucleotides: TGCGCCAGCAGCCACAGCACCGGGACCTTGAACACTGAAGCTTTCTTT.

The chain carries TRBV5-1 and TRBJ1-1, with D possibly matching TRBD1 (5 bases). Germline lookup yields CDR1 SGHRS and CDR2 YFSETQ. V dropped 2 bases and J dropped 1 base, with 15 bases sitting between them. This CDR3 is 16 amino acids long. This CDR3 reads CASSFGGARGNTEAFF. The CDR3 bases are TGCGCCAGCAGCTTCGGAGGGGCAAGGGGGAACACTGAAGCTTTCTTT.

The rearrangement joins TRBV7-9 to TRBJ2-5, with TRBD2 matching 8 bases. CDR1 and CDR2 (germline): SEHNR, FQNEAQ (reference sequence). The CDR3 is made up of 16 amino acids. V trimming: 5 bases; J trimming: 3 bases; junction bases outside the gene matches: 11. CDR3 region: CASSLRGGQSEETQYF. In nucleotides, the CDR3 is TGTGCCAGCAGCCTACGGGGGGGCCAGTCAGAAGAGACCCAGTACTTC.

V is TRBV2 and J is TRBJ2-7; D is undetermined. V lost 3 bases and J lost 4, with 7 bases in between. Germline values: CDR1 SNHLY, CDR2 FYNNEI. The CDR3 is made up of 12 amino acids. The chain's CDR3 is CASSEGGYEQYF. As DNA, the CDR3 is TGTGCCAGCAGTGAGGGTGGGTACGAGCAGTACTTC.

The chain carries TRBV5-6 and TRBJ1-2; no definite D call. This CDR3 has 15 residues. Germline CDR1 and CDR2: SGHDT and YYEEEE. V was cut by 2 bases and J by 3 bases, with 14 bases left in between. CDR3 bases: TGTGCCAGCAGCTTACTCGGGCGGTCTGACTATGGCTACACCTTC. Its protein is CASSLLGRSDYGYTF.

V gene TRBV7-9 combines with J gene TRBJ2-2; D unresolved. Germline assignment: CDR1 SEHNR and CDR2 FQNEAQ (reference sequence). Trimming took 1 base from V and 9 from J, leaving 9 bases between them. The length of the CDR3 is 13 residues. The CDR3 DNA sequence: TGTGCCAGCAGCTTAGAAGGGATCAGGGAGCTGTTTTTT. This encodes CASSLEGIRELFF. The whole variable domain, filled in from reference TRBV7-9 and TRBJ2-2, reads DTGVSQNPRHKITKRGQNVTFRCDPISEHNRLYWYRQTLGQGPEFLTYFQNEAQLEKSRLLSDRFSAERPKGSFSTLEIQRTEQGDSAMYLCASSLEGIRELFFGEGSRLTVL.